The T cell receptor beta chain described here comes from a study of human T cells and chemical hapten exposure. Study-level points and caveats: Unchanged with DPC sensitization were TCRs above 1 in 1000 frequency.

TCRdb passed the RACE reads through MiXCR, listing each CDR3 protein once. The data hold about 84,000 distinct CDR3 sequences, with roughly a tenth observed a single time. In this sample, this clonotype turned up many times. The antigen is not known. CDR1 is LGHDT and CDR2 is YNNKEL in the germline V gene (reference sequence). The CDR3 loop spans 15 amino acids. V lost 0 bases to trimming and J lost 4 bases, with 9 bases between them. Time point denoted: patch test 3, about 24 weeks after DPC sensitization. Treatment of the sample: therapeutic diphenylcyclopropenone sensitization with weekly scalp DPC.

This specimen was whole blood, taken in connection with sensitization to the hapten diphenylcyclopropenone (DPC). The chain is built from TRBV3-1 and TRBJ2-2; D remains unclear. This clonotype was sampled from a woman between 50 and 59 years old with alopecia areata. Some clones in this sample may be carry-over from other donors' samples. CDR3 nucleotides: TGTGCCAGCAGCCAAGATCTCGTATCCACCGGGGAGCTGTTTTTT. Encoded protein: CASSQDLVSTGELFF. The full variable domain, rest sourced from reference TRBV3-1 and TRBJ2-2, is DTAVSQTPKYLVTQMGNDKSIKCEQNLGHDTMYWYKQDSKKFLKIMFSYNNKELIINETVPNRFSPKSPDKAHLNLHINSLELGDSAVYFCASSQDLVSTGELFFGEGSRLTVL.